This T cell receptor (beta chain) was observed in a study of cytomegalovirus exposure and HLA in healthy donors. Study findings and constraints: With high specificity and sensitivity, the classifier reportedly diagnosed cytomegalovirus status. A later analysis linked a missense variant in DCLRE1C to the trimming of TCR beta V and J genes. An apparent linkage of common viral pathogens to several of the most significant clusters emerged in a later analysis. Later work showed greater clonal expansion in HLA-associated TCR beta chains than in equally common others.

PCR employed 60 Vbeta and 13 Jbeta primers. TCRdb keeps only in-frame clones here, not all; method: immunoSEQ multiplex PCR. The table shows hundreds of thousands of clones, with roughly 85% occurring only once. The CDR3 loop spans 17 amino acids. The germline gives CDR1 MGHDK, CDR2 SYGVNS. The ends lost 5 bases at V and 0 bases at J; junction bases unmatched: 10. With respect to this clone: Its antigen is currently unknown.

The V call is TRBV25-1, the J call TRBJ2-7, with 10 bases identical to TRBD1. The receptor was isolated from a male donor in good health and CMV-seronegative. The specimen was PBMCs. This CDR3 is CASSKTRTGGDSYEQYF. The CDR3 region has the DNA TGTGCCAGCAGTAAAACCCGGACAGGGGGAGACTCCTACGAGCAGTACTTC.